The 10 T cell receptor beta chains in this list originate from one sample, sequenced in a study of CD8 T cells in Susac syndrome. cDNA came from approximately 0.5 to 1 ug RNA primed by random hexamers. Using its own MiXCR run on the immunoSEQ multiplex PCR reads, TCRdb lists one record per CDR3 protein. The sample consists of more than 200,000 distinct CDR3 sequences, over 85% of them appearing once. The specimen sequenced was CD4+ T cells from PBMCs. The receptors were sampled from a human donor with multiple sclerosis.

J is TRBJ1-2 and V is TRBV12-3 or TRBV12-4; D is ambiguous. This CDR3 has 13 amino acids. V lost 6 bases, J lost 8 bases, and 16 bases lay in between. The CDR3 reads CASRRIGVEGYTF. The CDR3, as DNA: TGTGCCAGCAGGCGGATCGGGGTGGAGGGCTACACCTTC.

The V call is TRBV5-1, the J call TRBJ2-3; possible D gene TRBD2, 6 bases. Germline V gene lookup returns CDR1 SGHRS and CDR2 YFSETQ. The CDR3 spans 16 residues. Trimming stripped 6 bases from V and 0 bases from J, with 17 bases between. CDR3 nucleotide sequence: TGCGCCAGCACCTCGGGAGCGACAATAAGCACAGATACGCAGTATTTT. It yields the protein CASTSGATISTDTQYF.

This sequence joins TRBV20-1 and TRBJ2-3; 8 nucleotides match TRBD1. Germline trimming cut 0 bases from V and 1 base from J; bases unmatched to any gene: 3. The CDR3 runs to 15 residues. Per the germline V gene, CDR1 is DFQATT and CDR2 is SNEGSKA (reference sequence). Here the CDR3 reads CSARDRGQGTDTQYF. CDR3 in DNA: TGCAGTGCTAGAGATCGGGGACAGGGCACAGATACGCAGTATTTT.

J is TRBJ1-1 and V is TRBV29-1, with D possibly matching TRBD1 (5 bases). V dropped 3 bases and J dropped 0 bases, with 8 bases sitting between them. The CDR3 runs to 13 residues. Per the germline V gene, CDR1 is SQVTM and CDR2 is ANQGSEA. The DNA of the CDR3 is TGCAGCGTTGAGAGGGGCGTGAACACTGAAGCTTTCTTT. This gives the protein CSVERGVNTEAFF.

Here the CDR3 DNA reads TGTGCCAGCAGCCAACTGGACAGGGCCGGGGAGCTGTTTTTT. Translated, it gives CASSQLDRAGELFF. The chain employs TRBV3-1 and TRBJ2-2; 8 bases align to TRBD1. Trimming removed 2 bases from V and 6 bases from J; junction bases left unmatched: 2. In germline, CDR1 is LGHDT, CDR2 YNNKEL (reference sequence). The CDR3 runs 14 residues.

This CDR3 is CASSGGPITGGYTF. CDR3 DNA sequence: TGTGCCAGCAGCGGGGGTCCTATTACGGGTGGCTACACCTTC. The rearrangement links TRBV5-5 to TRBJ1-2, with D possibly matching TRBD1 (5 bases). Trimming shortened V by 4 bases and J by 7 bases, and 17 bases separated the two germline ends. This CDR3 is 14 amino acids long. Per the germline V gene, CDR1 is SGHKS and CDR2 is YYEKEE (reference sequence).

The V gene is TRBV6-5, the J gene TRBJ1-4; maybe TRBD1 (6 bases). CDR3 length: 16 residues. The germline gives CDR1 MNHEY, CDR2 SVGAGI. Trimming took off 3 bases at V and 2 bases at J, with 13 bases between the two ends. For the CDR3, the DNA is TGTGCCAGCAGTTATGGTTGGGGGGGCACTAATGAAAAACTGTTTTTT. As protein: CASSYGWGGTNEKLFF.

This clonotype was found once. The chain combines TRBV12-3 or TRBV12-4 with TRBJ2-2; 8 bases align to TRBD1. This CDR3 is 19 amino acids long. J lost 3 bases, V lost 2 bases, and 14 bases had no gene match. In DNA form, the CDR3 reads TGTGCCAGCAGTTTATTACCCGTCTGGACAGGGACGGACACCGGGGAGCTGTTTTTT. Its translation is CASSLLPVWTGTDTGELFF.

The chain has TRBV2 and TRBJ1-5, with D tentatively TRBD1 (6 bases). The CDR3 runs 14 residues. Per the germline V gene, CDR1 is SNHLY and CDR2 is FYNNEI. Trimming took 5 bases from V and 4 from J, leaving 12 bases between them. CDR3 DNA sequence: TGTGCCAGCAGTACAGGGTTAGGAAATCAGCCCCAGCATTTT. Its translation is CASSTGLGNQPQHF.

The chain recombines TRBV5-1 with TRBJ2-7; no reliable D call. Between the trimmed V and J ends, which lost 4 bases and 5 bases, there was a span of 22 bases. The CDR3 has 16 amino acids. CDR1 and CDR2 (germline): SGHRS, YFSETQ. The CDR3 region is CASSDAVLPSSHEQYF. For the CDR3, the DNA is TGCGCCAGCAGCGACGCCGTACTCCCCTCCTCTCACGAGCAGTACTTC.